A single sample gave rise to the 28 T cell receptor beta chains below, sequenced in a study of blood T cell repertoires in COVID-19. Sequencing used immunoSEQ multiplex PCR; TCRdb keeps in-frame clones, though not all of them. The repertoire includes approximately 390,000 clones, approximately 85% of them detected once, and around 2% sits in the top ten. Sequenced sample: PBMCs or T cells enriched from blood (not recorded which). These receptors all stem from a woman between 35 and 50 years old with acute COVID-19.

The chain links TRBV5-1 to TRBJ1-1, with D maybe TRBD1 (6 bases). V was cut by 6 bases and J by 9 bases, with 18 bases left in between. The germline gives CDR1 SGHRS, CDR2 YFSETQ. The CDR3 has 13 residues. The CDR3 loop reads CASKLGSGGKAFF. The CDR3 nucleotides read TGCGCCAGCAAGTTGGGGTCGGGGGGCAAAGCTTTCTTT. Looking up the rest from reference TRBV5-1 and TRBJ1-1 gives the full variable domain: KAGVTQTPRYLIKTRGQQVTLSCSPISGHRSVSWYQQTPGQGLQFLFEYFSETQRNKGNFPGRFSGRQFSNSRSEMNVSTLELGDSALYLCASKLGSGGKAFFGQGTRLTVV.

The chain links TRBV6-4 to TRBJ1-2, with 10 nucleotides matching TRBD1. Losses at the gene ends were 3 bases for V and 2 bases for J; bases not matched to a gene: 3. The CDR3 length is 15 residues. Germline CDR1 MRHNA, CDR2 SNTAGT. Written as DNA, the CDR3 is TGTGCCAGCAGTGATCCGGGACAGGGGAACTATGGCTACACCTTC. Translation gives CASSDPGQGNYGYTF.

The chain carries TRBV19 and TRBJ1-1; a possible D gene is TRBD1 (5 bases). V lost 4 bases, J lost 5 bases, and 14 bases lay in between. The CDR3 totals 14 residues. Germline V lookup: CDR1 LNHDA, CDR2 SQIVND (reference sequence). DNA for the CDR3: TGTGCCAGTAGTAATTCTGGGGGGGGTACTGAAGCTTTCTTT. Amino acids: CASSNSGGGTEAFF. The full variable domain, completed using reference TRBV19 and TRBJ1-1, is DGGITQSPKYLFRKEGQNVTLSCEQNLNHDAMYWYRQDPGQGLRLIYYSQIVNDFQKGDIAEGYSVSREKKESFPLTVTSAQKNPTAFYLCASSNSGGGTEAFFGQGTRLTVV.

This clone was observed a few times. The genes are TRBV6-5 and TRBJ1-5; TRBD1 matches at 7 bases. The CDR3 covers 15 residues. The ends lost 6 bases at V and 4 bases at J; junction bases unmatched: 9. Germline lookup yields CDR1 MNHEY and CDR2 SVGAGI. CDR3 protein: CASRPLDRDNQPQHF. DNA for the CDR3: TGTGCCAGCAGACCTCTCGACAGGGATAATCAGCCCCAGCATTTT.

V gene TRBV19 combines with J gene TRBJ2-5, with 8 bases that match TRBD1. Per germline, CDR1 LNHDA and CDR2 SQIVND (reference sequence). This CDR3 is built from 14 residues. V was clipped by 8 bases and J by 5 bases; unmatched bases: 10. The CDR3 loop is CASRGQGLLETQYF. For the CDR3, the DNA is TGTGCCAGTCGCGGACAGGGATTATTGGAGACCCAGTACTTC.

V usage is TRBV18 and J usage is TRBJ1-6, with 7 bases lining up with TRBD1. CDR3 length equals 16 residues. The J segment lost 8 bases and the V segment lost 5 bases, leaving 12 bases of the junction unmatched. Germline V gene sequence: CDR1 KGHSH, CDR2 LQKENI. CDR3: CASSSFSGQRYSPLHF. CDR3 in DNA: TGTGCCAGCTCATCCTTCTCGGGACAGCGGTATTCACCCCTCCACTTT.

The chain has TRBV2 and TRBJ2-7; 10 positions agree with TRBD2. This CDR3 has 14 amino acids. The V segment lost 4 bases and the J segment 4 bases; nucleotides outside the gene matches: 4. Per the germline V gene, CDR1 is SNHLY and CDR2 is FYNNEI. In DNA, the CDR3 is TGTGCCAGCAGTGGGACTAGCGGACAATACGAGCAGTACTTC. This gives the protein CASSGTSGQYEQYF.

This chain uses TRBV20-1 with TRBJ1-1, with 11 bases identical to TRBD1. Per germline, CDR1 DFQATT and CDR2 SNEGSKA (reference sequence). The length of the CDR3 is 13 residues. Unmatched junction bases numbered 7, after V lost 3 bases and J lost 10 bases. For the CDR3, the DNA is TGCAGTGCTAGTTTAGGACAGGGGGCGCGAGCTTTCTTT. The encoded protein is CSASLGQGARAFF.

The chain recombines TRBV2 with TRBJ1-6; D is undetermined. Germline-derived CDR1 and CDR2 are SNHLY and FYNNEI. The CDR3 consists of 13 residues. The V end was cut by 2 bases, the J end by 10 bases, with 9 bases between. The CDR3 DNA reads as TGTGCCAGCAGTGAAACGGGAGGCTCACCCCTCCACTTT. As protein: CASSETGGSPLHF.

The chain uses TRBV7-9 and TRBJ1-1; 10 positions agree with TRBD1. The CDR3 sequence is 18 residues long. The germline V gene has CDR1 SEHNR and CDR2 FQNEAQ (reference sequence). The J segment lost 0 bases and the V segment lost 6 bases, leaving 13 bases of the junction unmatched. CDR3 region: CASRPPGTGADMNTEAFF. The CDR3, as DNA: TGTGCCAGCAGACCTCCCGGGACAGGGGCCGACATGAACACTGAAGCTTTCTTT.

This clone has a single count. This sequence joins TRBV7-9 and TRBJ2-7; 9 bases line up with TRBD1. CDR1 is SEHNR, CDR2 FQNEAQ, per germline (reference sequence). The J segment lost 2 bases and the V segment lost 5 bases, leaving 7 bases of the junction unmatched. The CDR3 length is 15 residues. CDR3 sequence (DNA): TGTGCCAGCAGCCTCCGGGACAGGGACCCCTACGAGCAGTACTTC. This gives the protein CASSLRDRDPYEQYF.

The V and J genes are TRBV12-3 or TRBV12-4 and TRBJ1-2, with 8 bases matching TRBD1. V shed 6 bases, J shed 7 bases, and the junction held 4 bases outside the gene matches. The CDR3 contains 12 residues. The CDR3 loop is CASRRDRGGYTF. In DNA, the CDR3 is TGTGCCAGCAGACGCGACAGGGGTGGCTACACCTTC.

CDR3 loop: CASSATLTGSGYTF. The CDR3 DNA is TGTGCCAGCAGCGCTACCCTGACAGGGTCGGGCTACACCTTC. V usage is TRBV7-9 and J usage is TRBJ1-2; 7 bases agree with TRBD1. The CDR3 totals 14 residues. The J segment lost 8 bases and the V segment lost 5 bases, leaving 11 bases of the junction unmatched. The germline CDR1 and CDR2 sequences are SEHNR and FQNEAQ (reference sequence).

The chain links TRBV6-5 to TRBJ2-1; D gene unclear. The CDR3 totals 14 residues. The germline V gene encodes CDR1 MNHEY and CDR2 SVGAGI. Trimming pared 4 bases from V and 0 bases from J, leaving 7 bases between. The CDR3 region is CASSSLSSYNEQFF. Written as DNA, the CDR3 is TGTGCCAGCAGTTCGCTGAGCTCCTACAATGAGCAGTTCTTC.

The genes are TRBV18 and TRBJ2-6; D possibly corresponds to TRBD1 (5 bases). The CDR3 extends over 16 amino acids. V lost 3 bases, J lost 4 bases, and 13 bases lay in between. Per the germline V gene, CDR1 is KGHSH and CDR2 is LQKENI. CDR3 sequence reads: CASSPSGLRGANVLTF. The CDR3, as DNA: TGTGCCAGCTCACCGTCAGGGTTAAGAGGGGCCAACGTCCTGACTTTC.

V usage is TRBV2 and J usage is TRBJ1-2; TRBD1 matches at 10 bases. Germline V gene sequence: CDR1 SNHLY, CDR2 FYNNEI. Germline trimming cut 2 bases from V and 7 bases from J; bases unmatched to any gene: 4. There are 14 residues in the CDR3. CDR3 protein: CASSELGDRGGYTF. The DNA for the CDR3 is TGTGCCAGCAGTGAATTGGGGGACAGGGGTGGCTACACCTTC.

The genes are TRBV3-1 (or the pseudogene TRBV3-2) and TRBJ2-5; D is undetermined. Germline V CDR1 and CDR2: LGHDT, YNNKEL (reference sequence). V was cut by 2 bases and J by 5 bases, with 15 bases left in between. The CDR3 is made up of 15 amino acids. The CDR3 DNA is TGTGCCAGCAGCCAAAGTATCGTCCAGATGGAGACCCAGTACTTC. Translated: CASSQSIVQMETQYF.

This chain uses TRBV6-2 or TRBV6-3 with TRBJ2-7; TRBD1 agrees at 9 bases. Germline values: CDR1 MNHEY, CDR2 SVGEGT. Losses at the gene ends were 1 base for V and 4 bases for J; bases not matched to a gene: 8. CDR3 length equals 16 residues. CDR3 coding DNA: TGTGCCAGCAGTTACTGGGGACCGGGACAGGGATACGAGCAGTACTTC. It translates to CASSYWGPGQGYEQYF.

The chain links TRBV6-5 to TRBJ1-1; perhaps TRBD1 as D (6 bases). CDR1 MNHEY and CDR2 SVGAGI come from the germline V gene. V lost 6 bases and J lost 3, with 11 bases in between. CDR3 length: 13 residues. The CDR3 nucleotides read TGTGCCAGCAGCTGGAACAGGGACACTGAAGCTTTCTTT. This sequence encodes CASSWNRDTEAFF.

The chain employs TRBV18 and TRBJ2-7; 12 nucleotides agree with TRBD1. Germline-derived CDR1 and CDR2 are KGHSH and LQKENI. The junction had 10 bases not matched to a gene; V was cut back by 6 bases and J by 7 bases. The CDR3 is 15 residues long. The CDR3 bases are TGTGCCAGCTCCTCTCCGGGACAGGGGGCTGAAGAGCAGTACTTC. This codes for CASSSPGQGAEEQYF. Filled out from reference TRBV18 and TRBJ2-7, the complete variable domain reads NAGVMQNPRHLVRRRGQEARLRCSPMKGHSHVYWYRQLPEEGLKFMVYLQKENIIDESGMPKERFSAEFPKEGPSILRIQQVVRGDSAAYFCASSSPGQGAEEQYFGPGTRLTVT.

The chain employs TRBV20-1 and TRBJ2-5, with D maybe TRBD2 (6 bases). The length of the CDR3 is 17 residues. CDR1 is DFQATT and CDR2 is SNEGSKA in the germline V gene (reference sequence). The V end lost 3 bases, the J end lost 4 bases, and 24 bases lay between the germline ends. For the CDR3, the DNA is TGCAGTGCTAGTTTTGGGAGTGGGCTAGCGTGGGGAGAGACCCAGTACTTC. This gives the protein CSASFGSGLAWGETQYF.

This chain uses TRBV19 with TRBJ1-1; the D gene is possibly TRBD1 (6 bases). The CDR3 is 16 residues long. V shed 7 bases and J shed 1 base, with 19 bases lying between them. Germline CDR1 and CDR2: LNHDA and SQIVND (reference sequence). CDR3 in DNA: TGTGCCAGTAAGCCGTGGCAGGGGAAAGAGAACACTGAAGCTTTCTTT. It translates to CASKPWQGKENTEAFF.

Details on this clone: This CDR3 is missing its conserved last phenylalanine or tryptophan, likely due to a read error. Because the CDR3's place on the DNA is in doubt, the DNA is left out and the CDR3 is given as listed by TCRdb. The chain links TRBV7-2 to TRBJ1-6; the D call TRBD1 from the table was never checked on the DNA. The CDR3 numbers 11 amino acids, ends counted. Germline V gene sequence: CDR1 SGHTA, CDR2 FQGNSA. The CDR3 here is CASSVRDRACL.

This chain joins TRBV30 and TRBJ2-1, with a weak D call TRBD1 (6 bases). Trimming shortened V by 0 bases and J by 15 bases, and 12 bases separated the two germline ends. CDR1 is GTSNPN and CDR2 is SVGIG in the germline V gene (reference sequence). This CDR3 spans 11 amino acids. CDR3 region: CAWSVGTGRFF. Here the CDR3 DNA reads TGTGCCTGGAGTGTTGGTACAGGGAGGTTCTTC.

This clone was observed once. This chain joins TRBV18 and TRBJ1-1; a weak D match, TRBD1 (6 bases). CDR1 KGHSH and CDR2 LQKENI come from the germline V gene. The CDR3 runs 12 residues. The V end was cut by 6 bases, the J end by 11 bases, with 16 bases between. The CDR3 loop is CASSRGGGEAFF. The CDR3 DNA reads TGTGCCAGCTCGAGGGGGGGCGGCGAGGCTTTCTTT.

V gene TRBV11-2 combines with J gene TRBJ2-7; TRBD1 is a possible D gene (5 bases). This CDR3 comprises 14 residues. CDR1 is SGHAT and CDR2 is FQNNGV in the germline V gene. V dropped 7 bases and J dropped 5 bases, with 18 bases sitting between them. The CDR3: CASTSPPGMDEQYF. The CDR3, as DNA: TGTGCCAGCACCTCTCCCCCAGGGATGGACGAGCAGTACTTC.

V gene TRBV6-5 combines with J gene TRBJ2-1; D perhaps matches TRBD2 (6 bases). The V end was cut by 8 bases, the J end by 4 bases, with 15 bases between. CDR1 is MNHEY, CDR2 SVGAGI, per germline. This CDR3 comprises 14 residues. The CDR3 DNA sequence: TGTGCCAGCTGGGCGGGACGGTCATACAATGAGCAGTTCTTC. Translated, it gives CASWAGRSYNEQFF.

This clone was recorded many times. The chain joins TRBV19 to TRBJ2-3, with 11 bases identical to TRBD2. Germline values: CDR1 LNHDA, CDR2 SQIVND (reference sequence). The CDR3 totals 16 residues. V was clipped by 5 bases and J by 0 bases; unmatched bases: 4. The CDR3 DNA sequence: TGTGCCAGTAGTCTACTAGCGGGAGCTAGCACAGATACGCAGTATTTT. It translates to CASSLLAGASTDTQYF.